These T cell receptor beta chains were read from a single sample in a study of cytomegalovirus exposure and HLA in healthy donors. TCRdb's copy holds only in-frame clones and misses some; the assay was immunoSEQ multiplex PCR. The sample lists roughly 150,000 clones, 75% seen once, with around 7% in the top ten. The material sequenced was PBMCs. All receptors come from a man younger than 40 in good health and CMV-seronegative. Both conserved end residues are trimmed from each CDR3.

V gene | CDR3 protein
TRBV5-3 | ARSPGQTDEAF
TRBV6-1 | ASSETGDSNYGYT
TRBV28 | ASSLSGSSYEQY
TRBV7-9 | ASSLDPGQPQH
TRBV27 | ASSRSPQGFNNEQF
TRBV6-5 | ASKQGNYGYT
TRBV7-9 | ASSFAYEQY
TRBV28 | ASSSYRGRDTEAF
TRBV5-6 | ASSSRLAGRETQY
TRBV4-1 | ASSHLSGSSSYEQY
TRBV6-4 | ASSDSPGRIKNTEAF
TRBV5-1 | ASSLVSRGAQETQY
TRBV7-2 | ASSGPAGGPLNTEAF
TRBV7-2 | ASSLQRGGWETQY
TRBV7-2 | ASSQGTSGGYEQY